The clone carrying this T cell receptor beta chain came up a few times. Its antigen is unknown. These data belong to a study of T-cell reconstitution after alpha-beta-depleted transplantation in children. Unique molecular identifiers were used to barcode this TCRbeta library. TCRdb reprocessed the PCR reads via MiXCR and lists one record per CDR3 protein. The sample lists about 420,000 distinct CDR3 sequences, about 17% occurring once. The CDR3 covers 14 residues. Trimming shortened V by 1 base and J by 5 bases, and 10 bases separated the two germline ends. Per the germline V gene, CDR1 is LGHNA and CDR2 is YNFKEQ. The study, taken as a whole, reports: A year had passed since transplant, and T-cell counts and diversity by then came mostly from newly produced T cells.

The gene calls are TRBV4-2 and TRBJ2-3; a possible D gene is TRBD2 (7 bases). This sequence originates from a boy under three years old who had a stem cell transplant for Wiskott-Aldrich syndrome, so the T cells may come from the graft donor. Source: PBMCs, mostly from graft donor cells, taken 360 days after TCRalphabeta/CD19-depleted stem cell transplant. The DNA for the CDR3 is TGTGCCAGCAGCCAAGGAGGGGGGGAAGATACGCAGTATTTT. This sequence encodes CASSQGGGEDTQYF.